This record looks at one T cell receptor (beta chain) sequence and its context. The repertoire was sequenced with immunoSEQ multiplex PCR; TCRdb's copy has only in-frame clones and lacks some. Counted here are 29,000 or so clones, more than 85% occurring once; the ten biggest clones make up around 9%. The data originate from a study of OX40 agonist ivuxolimab in advanced cancers. Whole-study context: Averaging about 60 years in age, with a range of roughly 23 to 80, the cohort was about 85% male.

The V gene's germline CDR1 is SGHAT and CDR2 FQNNGV. Trimming removed 4 bases from V and 2 bases from J, with 20 bases in between. The CDR3 totals 17 residues. The receptor was derived from an adult with an advanced solid tumor such as melanoma, head and neck, liver or kidney cancer. The chain combines TRBV11-2 with TRBJ1-1; D is possibly TRBD1 (5 bases). Material: CD4+ or CD8+ T cells sorted from blood, obtained in a trial of the OX40 agonist ivuxolimab. Here the CDR3 DNA reads TGTGCCAGCAGCTCGGGGACTATGGGACGGGTTAACACTGAAGCTTTCTTT. Translation: CASSSGTMGRVNTEAFF.